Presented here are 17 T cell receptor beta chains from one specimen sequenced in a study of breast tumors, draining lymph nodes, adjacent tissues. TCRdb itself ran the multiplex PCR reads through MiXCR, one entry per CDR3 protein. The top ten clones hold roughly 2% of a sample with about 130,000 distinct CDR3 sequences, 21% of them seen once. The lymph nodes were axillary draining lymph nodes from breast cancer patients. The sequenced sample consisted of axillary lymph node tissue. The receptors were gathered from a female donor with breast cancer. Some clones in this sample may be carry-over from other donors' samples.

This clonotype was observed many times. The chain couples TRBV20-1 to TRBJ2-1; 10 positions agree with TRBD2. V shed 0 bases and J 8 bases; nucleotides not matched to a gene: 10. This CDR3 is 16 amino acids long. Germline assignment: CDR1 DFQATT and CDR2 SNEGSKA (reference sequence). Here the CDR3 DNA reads TGCAGTGCTAGAGATGGCACTAGCGGGGTGGGCGATGAGCAGTTCTTC. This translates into CSARDGTSGVGDEQFF.

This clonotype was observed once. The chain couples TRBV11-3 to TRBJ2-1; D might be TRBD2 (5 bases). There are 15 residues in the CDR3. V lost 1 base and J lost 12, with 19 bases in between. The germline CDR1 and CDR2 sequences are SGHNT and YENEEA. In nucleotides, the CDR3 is TGTGCCAGCAGCTTAGGACTAACCCGCGGAAGTGGGCAGTTCTTC. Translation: CASSLGLTRGSGQFF.

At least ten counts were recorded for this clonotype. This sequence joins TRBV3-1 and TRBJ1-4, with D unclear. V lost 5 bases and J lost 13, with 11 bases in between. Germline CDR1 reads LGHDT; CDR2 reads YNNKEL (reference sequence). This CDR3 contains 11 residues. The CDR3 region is CASSSPSGLFF. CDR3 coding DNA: TGTGCCAGCAGCTCCCCGTCGGGACTGTTTTTT. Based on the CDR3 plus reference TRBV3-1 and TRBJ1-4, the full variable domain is DTAVSQTPKYLVTQMGNDKSIKCEQNLGHDTMYWYKQDSKKFLKIMFSYNNKELIINETVPNRFSPKSPDKAHLNLHINSLELGDSAVYFCASSSPSGLFFGSGTQLSVL.

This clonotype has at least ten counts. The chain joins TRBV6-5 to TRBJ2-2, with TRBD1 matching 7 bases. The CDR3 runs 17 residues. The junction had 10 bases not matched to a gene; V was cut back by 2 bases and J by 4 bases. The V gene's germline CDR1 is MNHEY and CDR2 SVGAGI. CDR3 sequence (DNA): TGTGCCAGCAGTTACCTCGGGATGACAGGGATCACCGGGGAGCTGTTTTTT. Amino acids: CASSYLGMTGITGELFF.

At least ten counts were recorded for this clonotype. This chain's CDR3 is CASSRLGSGSTDTQYF. The DNA for the CDR3 is TGCGCCAGCAGCCGTCTGGGTAGCGGTTCCACAGATACGCAGTATTTT. The V call is TRBV5-1, the J call TRBJ2-3; D may be TRBD2 (6 bases). CDR1 is SGHRS, CDR2 YFSETQ, per germline. The germline V and J ends were trimmed by 4 bases and 2 bases, with 17 bases remaining between them. The CDR3 has 16 residues. Complete variable domain (other parts from reference TRBV5-1 and TRBJ2-3): KAGVTQTPRYLIKTRGQQVTLSCSPISGHRSVSWYQQTPGQGLQFLFEYFSETQRNKGNFPGRFSGRQFSNSRSEMNVSTLELGDSALYLCASSRLGSGSTDTQYFGPGTRLTVL.

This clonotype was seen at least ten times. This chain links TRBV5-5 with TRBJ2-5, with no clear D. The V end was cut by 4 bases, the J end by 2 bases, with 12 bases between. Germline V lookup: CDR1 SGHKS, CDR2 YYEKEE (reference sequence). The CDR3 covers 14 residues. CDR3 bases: TGTGCCAGCAGCGACGGTGCCTCACAAGAGACCCAGTACTTC. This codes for CASSDGASQETQYF.

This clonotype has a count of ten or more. CDR3 region: CATSGSSYNEQFF. The CDR3 nucleotides are TGTGCCACGAGCGGGAGCTCCTACAATGAGCAGTTCTTC. The chain has TRBV19 and TRBJ2-1, with 8 bases lining up with TRBD2. The V gene end was trimmed by 10 bases and the J gene end by 0 bases; junction bases not matched to a gene: 2. This CDR3 spans 13 amino acids. The germline V gene encodes CDR1 LNHDA and CDR2 SQIVND (reference sequence). Based on the CDR3 plus reference TRBV19 and TRBJ2-1, the full variable domain is DGGITQSPKYLFRKEGQNVTLSCEQNLNHDAMYWYRQDPGQGLRLIYYSQIVNDFQKGDIAEGYSVSREKKESFPLTVTSAQKNPTAFYLCATSGSSYNEQFFGPGTRLTVL.

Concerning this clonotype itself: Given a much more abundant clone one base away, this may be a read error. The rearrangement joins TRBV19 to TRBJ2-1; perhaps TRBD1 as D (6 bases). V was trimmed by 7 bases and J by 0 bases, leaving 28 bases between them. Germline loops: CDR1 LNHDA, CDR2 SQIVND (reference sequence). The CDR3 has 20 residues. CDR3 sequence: CASIGQRDSFSTSSYNEQFF. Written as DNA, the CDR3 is TGTGCCAGTATTGGACAGCGTGATTCCTTTTCCACGAGCTCCTACAATGAGCAGTTCTTC.

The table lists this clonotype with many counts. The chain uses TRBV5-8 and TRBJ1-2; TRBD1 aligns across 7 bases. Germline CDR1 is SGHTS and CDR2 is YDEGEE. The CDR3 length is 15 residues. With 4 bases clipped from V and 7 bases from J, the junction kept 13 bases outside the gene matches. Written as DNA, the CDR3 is TGTGCCAGCAGCGAAACACCCCAGGGGGTTAGTGGCTACACCTTC. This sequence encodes CASSETPQGVSGYTF.

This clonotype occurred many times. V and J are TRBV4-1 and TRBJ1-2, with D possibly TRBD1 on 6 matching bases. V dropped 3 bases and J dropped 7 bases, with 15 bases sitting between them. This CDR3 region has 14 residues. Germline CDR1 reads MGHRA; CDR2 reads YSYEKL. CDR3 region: CASSQTTGLRGYTF. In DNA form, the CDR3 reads TGCGCCAGCAGCCAGACTACAGGGCTTCGTGGCTACACCTTC.

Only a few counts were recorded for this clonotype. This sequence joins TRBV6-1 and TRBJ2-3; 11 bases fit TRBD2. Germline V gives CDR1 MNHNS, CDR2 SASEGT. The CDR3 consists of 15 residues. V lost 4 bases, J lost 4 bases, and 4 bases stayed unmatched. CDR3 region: CASSALAGGPDTQYF. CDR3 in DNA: TGTGCCAGCAGTGCCCTAGCGGGAGGACCAGATACGCAGTATTTT.

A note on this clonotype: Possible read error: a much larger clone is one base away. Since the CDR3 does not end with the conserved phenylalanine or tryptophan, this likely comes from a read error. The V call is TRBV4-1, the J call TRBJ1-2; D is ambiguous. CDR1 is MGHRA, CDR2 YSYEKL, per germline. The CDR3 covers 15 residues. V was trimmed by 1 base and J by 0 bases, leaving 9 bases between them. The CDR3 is CASSQGAGSNYGYTL. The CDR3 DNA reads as TGCGCCAGCAGCCAAGGGGCAGGATCTAACTATGGCTACACCTTA.

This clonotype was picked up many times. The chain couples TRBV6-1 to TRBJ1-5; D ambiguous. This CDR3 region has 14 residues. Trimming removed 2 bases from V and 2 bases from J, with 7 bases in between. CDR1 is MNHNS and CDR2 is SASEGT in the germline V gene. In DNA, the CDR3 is TGTGCCAGCAGTGAATTCGGTGGCAATCAGCCCCAGCATTTT. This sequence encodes CASSEFGGNQPQHF.

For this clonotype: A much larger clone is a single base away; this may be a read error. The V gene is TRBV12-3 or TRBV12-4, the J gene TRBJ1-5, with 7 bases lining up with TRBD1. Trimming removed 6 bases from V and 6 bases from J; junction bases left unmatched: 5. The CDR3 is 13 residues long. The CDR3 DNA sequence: TGTGCCAGCAGCCGCAGGGGGGGTCAGCCCCAGCATTTT. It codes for CASSRRGGQPQHF.

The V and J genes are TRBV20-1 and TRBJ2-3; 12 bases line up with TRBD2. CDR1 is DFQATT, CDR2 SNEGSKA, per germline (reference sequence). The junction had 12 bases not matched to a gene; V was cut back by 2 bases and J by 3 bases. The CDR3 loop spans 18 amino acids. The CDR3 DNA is TGCAGTGCTAGATCACATAGACTAGCGGGAGATGGAACAGATACGCAGTATTTT. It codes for CSARSHRLAGDGTDTQYF.

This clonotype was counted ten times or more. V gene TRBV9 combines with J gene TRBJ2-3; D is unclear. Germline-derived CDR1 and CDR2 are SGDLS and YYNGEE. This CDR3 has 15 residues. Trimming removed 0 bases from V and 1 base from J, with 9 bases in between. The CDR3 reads CASSVATSGTDTQYF. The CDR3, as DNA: TGTGCCAGCAGCGTAGCTACGTCTGGCACAGATACGCAGTATTTT.

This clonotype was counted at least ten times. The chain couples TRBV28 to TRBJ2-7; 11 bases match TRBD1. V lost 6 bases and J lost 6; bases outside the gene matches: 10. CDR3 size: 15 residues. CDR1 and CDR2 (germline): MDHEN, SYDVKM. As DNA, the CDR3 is TGTGCCAGCAGGTCCTGGGACAGGGGGATCGGCGAGCAGTACTTC. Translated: CASRSWDRGIGEQYF.